This entry is about one T cell receptor (beta chain). The germline CDR1 and CDR2 sequences are SGHVS and FQNEAQ. This CDR3 contains 14 residues. Deletions cut 5 bases from V and 8 bases from J, with 18 bases between. This specimen belongs to a study of blood T cell repertoires in COVID-19. Study summary: T cells, B-cell-depleted T cells, or PBMCs provided the cDNA or gDNA that served as material.

Authors' methods: Quantification of nucleated cells was approximated via reference gene primer amplification. TCRdb keeps only in-frame clones here, not all; method: immunoSEQ multiplex PCR. V, J and clone size were drawn from that table, and D and trimming were deduced from the DNA. The sample contains about 340,000 clones, 70% to 90% of which appear only once. Enrollees, about 18 to 89 years old, lived in approximately 24 US areas. Researchers sorted participants into cohorts using their self-reported clinical history. The chain couples TRBV7-8 to TRBJ1-2; perhaps TRBD1 as D (6 bases). This clonotype was obtained from a middle-aged woman with acute COVID-19. The source material was PBMCs or T cells enriched from blood (not recorded which). The CDR3 sequence: CASSREDSRQGYTF. The CDR3, as DNA: TGTGCCAGCAGCCGAGAGGACAGTCGGCAGGGCTACACCTTC.